This TCR beta chain was found in a study of pediatric ulcerative colitis. Study results and caveats: Clonal expansions reduced rectal repertoire diversity in acute severe colitis.

The assay was run at survey level. Up to 500,000 reads were sequenced per sample. Profiling relied on immunoSEQ multiplex PCR, and the TCRdb table lists in-frame clones only, not all of them. This sample has tens of thousands of clones, with roughly 82% found just once. This clone has only one observation. Its antigen is undetermined. CDR1 is ENHRY, CDR2 SYGVKD, per germline. The ends were cut back, 0 bases at V and 1 base at J, with 6 bases in the middle. The CDR3 contains 14 residues. One to two pinch biopsies were taken from the rectum during colonoscopy. The rearrangement uses TRBV10-3 and TRBJ1-1; D remains ambiguous. Sequencing was done on a sample of gut tissue. The source of this sequence is a boy between 5 and 17 years old with severe ulcerative colitis. In DNA form, the CDR3 reads TGTGCCATCAGTGAGTCTATCGCGAACACTGAAGCTTTCTTT. Encoded protein: CAISESIANTEAFF.